This TCR beta chain was recorded in a study of shared clonotypes between healthy human individuals. Some clones are missing from TCRdb's copy, which holds only in-frame ones; the method was immunoSEQ multiplex PCR. The sample carries about 1.5 million clones, about 96% recorded once. Trimming stripped 6 bases from V and 4 bases from J, with 12 bases between. The CDR3 sequence is 13 residues long. Germline CDR1 reads LNHDA; CDR2 reads SQIVND (reference sequence). This receptor was obtained from a man aged 30 to 45 in good health. The chain has TRBV19 and TRBJ1-1; TRBD1 might be the D (6 bases). Sequencing was done on a sample of naive CD4+ T cells sorted from blood. Subset given: CD45RA+ positively selected. CDR3 protein: CASRSGVITEAFF. The CDR3 DNA reads TGTGCCAGTAGGTCAGGGGTGATCACTGAAGCTTTCTTT.